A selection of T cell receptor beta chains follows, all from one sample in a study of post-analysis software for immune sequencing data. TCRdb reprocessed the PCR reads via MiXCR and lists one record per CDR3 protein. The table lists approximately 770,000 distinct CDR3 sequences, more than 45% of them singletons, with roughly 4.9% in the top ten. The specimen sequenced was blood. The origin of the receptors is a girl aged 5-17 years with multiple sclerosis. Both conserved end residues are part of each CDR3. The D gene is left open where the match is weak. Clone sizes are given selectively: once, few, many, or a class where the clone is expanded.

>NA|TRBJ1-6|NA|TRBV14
TGTGCCAGCAGTAGGGACTTCTCCTATAATTCACCCCTCCACTTT
CASSRDFSYNSPLHF
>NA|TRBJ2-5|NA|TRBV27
TGTGCCAGCGTAGGACAGGAGACCCAGTACTTC
CASVGQETQYF
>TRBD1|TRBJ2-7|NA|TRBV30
TGTGCCTGGAGTAAGGGACAGGTTTCCTACGAGCAGTACTTC
CAWSKGQVSYEQYF
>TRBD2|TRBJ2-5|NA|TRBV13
TGTGCCAGCAGCCCGGGACTAGCGACGACCGGCGGGACCCAGTACTTC
CASSPGLATTGGTQYF
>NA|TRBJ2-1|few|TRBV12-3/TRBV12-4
TGTGCCAGCAGTCTTGGACGCGGCTCCTACAATGAGCAGTTCTTC
CASSLGRGSYNEQFF
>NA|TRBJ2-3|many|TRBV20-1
TGCAGTGCTAGAGATCTAGTGGATACGCAGTATTTT
CSARDLVDTQYF
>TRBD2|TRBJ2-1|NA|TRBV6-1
TGTGCCAGCAGTGAATACAGCGGGAGGCCGAGTGACAATGAGCAGTTCTTC
CASSEYSGRPSDNEQFF
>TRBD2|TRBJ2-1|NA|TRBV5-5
TGTGCCAGCAGCGTCGGGACTAGCGGGAGGCGGTTCTTC
CASSVGTSGRRFF
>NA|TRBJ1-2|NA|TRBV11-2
TGTGCCAGCAGCTTCAGTGAGGTGAACTATGGCTACACCTTC
CASSFSEVNYGYTF
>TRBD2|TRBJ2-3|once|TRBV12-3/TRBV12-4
TGTGCCAACAGTTTTTTTAGCGGGGGCGACACAGATACGCAGTATTTT
CANSFFSGGDTDTQYF
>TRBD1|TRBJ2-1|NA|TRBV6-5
TGTGCCAGCAGTTACTCGGACAGGGGGCCATACAATAAGCAGTTCTTC
CASSYSDRGPYNKQFF
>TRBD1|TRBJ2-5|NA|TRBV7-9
TGTGCCAGCAGCTTTACGGGACAGGGGGCTAATGAGCAGTACTTC
CASSFTGQGANEQYF
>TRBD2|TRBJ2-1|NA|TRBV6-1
TGTGCCAGCAGTGAAGAAGGGGTGGGGAGCGGGAGGTTCTTC
CASSEEGVGSGRFF
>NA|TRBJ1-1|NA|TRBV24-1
TGTGCCACCAGCAAACCGGGGGGGACTGAAGCTTTCTTT
CATSKPGGTEAFF
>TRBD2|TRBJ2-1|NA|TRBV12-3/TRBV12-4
TGTGCCAGCAGGGACTCGGGGCTAGCGGGAGATGAGCAGTTCTTC
CASRDSGLAGDEQFF
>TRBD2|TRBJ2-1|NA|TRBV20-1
TGCAGTGCTGGGACACTGTGGACTAGCGGAAACAATGAGCAGTTCTTC
CSAGTLWTSGNNEQFF
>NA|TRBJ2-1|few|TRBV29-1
TGCAGCTGGGCCCCGGTAGTCAGGAACTACAATGAGCAGTTCTTC
CSWAPVVRNYNEQFF
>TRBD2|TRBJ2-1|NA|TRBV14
TGTGCCAGCAGCCAGAGAGGGACTAGTCGCTCAGGGGAGCAGTTCTTC
CASSQRGTSRSGEQFF
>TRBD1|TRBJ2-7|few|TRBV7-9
TGTGCCAGCAGCAAACCGGGACAGGGTATTTGGGACGAGCAGTACTTC
CASSKPGQGIWDEQYF
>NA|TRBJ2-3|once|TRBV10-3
TGTGCCATCAGTGGTTCCGGAGTAGAGAACCCCTATACGCAGTATTTT
CAISGSGVENPYTQYF
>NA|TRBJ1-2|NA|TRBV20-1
TGCAGCCGCGACGGGGGGGGCAACTATGGCTACACCTTC
CSRDGGGNYGYTF
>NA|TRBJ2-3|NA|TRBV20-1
TGCAGTGCTAGTGACAGCCATAGCACAGATACGCAGTATTTT
CSASDSHSTDTQYF